This record looks at one T cell receptor beta chain sequence and its context. What it recognizes is unknown. Deletions cut 1 base from V and 3 bases from J, with 6 bases between. This CDR3 contains 13 residues. Germline CDR1 SGHTA, CDR2 FQGNSA. These data are taken from a study of beta chain features in type 1 diabetes. As every portion of the isolated RNA was reverse transcribed, the sequencing read expressed TCRB transcripts. Generated by immunoSEQ multiplex PCR, the TCRdb table keeps only in-frame clones and is missing some. The data contain about 160,000 clones, 6.5% to 8.5% of them seen just once; the ten biggest clones take up 0.45% to 0.55%. Study-wide results and limits: Among all four CD4+ subsets, Type 1 diabetes patients had TCRB CDR3s that were moderately but significantly shorter.

One heparinised blood draw averaging roughly 120 mL was given by each donor. Sample: central memory CD4+ T cells from blood. The chain recombines TRBV7-2 with TRBJ1-1; possible D gene TRBD1, 5 bases. This TCR came from a woman between 18 and 30 years old with type 1 diabetes. CDR3 nucleotide sequence: TGTGCCAGCAGCTTAGAAGGGGACACTGAAGCTTTCTTT. Its translation: CASSLEGDTEAFF.